This is a list of T cell receptor beta chains from one sample in a study of PD-1 blockade in classical Hodgkin lymphoma. The assay was immunoSEQ multiplex PCR, and TCRdb's table has in-frame clones only and misses some. This table holds fewer than 25,000 clones, 80% found once. The starting material was peripheral blood mononuclear cells (PBMCs), obtained at baseline. The receptors were sampled from a human donor with classical Hodgkin lymphoma. The CDR3 runs from the conserved cysteine through the conserved F or W. Each record gives: V gene, CDR3 protein.

V: TRBV4-2; CDR3: CASSQTDRTGGYTF
V: TRBV5-4; CDR3: CASSLETVDYGYTF
V: TRBV4-1; CDR3: CASSQETGKSYEQYF
V: TRBV11-1; CDR3: CASSPQVNTEAFF
V: TRBV7-3; CDR3: CASSRGRGNEQFF
V: TRBV9; CDR3: CASSSYWTGNYNEQFF
V: TRBV19; CDR3: CASRTRRGEGNQPQHF
V: TRBV14; CDR3: CASSQAYLTGELFF
V: TRBV7-2; CDR3: CASSLFVLSGANVLTF
V: TRBV4-3; CDR3: CASSQGVRRPNTGELFF
V: TRBV19; CDR3: CASSLGLRDSLNTEAFF
V: TRBV7-3; CDR3: CASSLGAASSYEQYF
V: TRBV5-8; CDR3: CASSRGGYGYTF
V: TRBV30; CDR3: CAWGTGGIYEQYF
V: TRBV5-5; CDR3: CASSFGSQETQYF
V: TRBV5-6; CDR3: CASSSTGVFNTDTQYF
V: TRBV9; CDR3: CASSHRGEQYF
V: TRBV5-1; CDR3: CASSLDRETQYF
V: TRBV11-3; CDR3: CASSPGTGQSGEQYF
V: TRBV5-1; CDR3: CASSLEGQLEQFF
V: TRBV6-5; CDR3: CASSYSRTRGDEQFF
V: TRBV7-2; CDR3: CASSLTSVGTDTQYF
V: TRBV18; CDR3: CASSPPGGTGAYEQYF
V: TRBV9; CDR3: CASSSSTGGNSPLHF
V: TRBV5-6; CDR3: CASSWAGTEAPEQYF
V: TRBV10-3; CDR3: CAISESIRAGGYTF
V: TRBV5-6; CDR3: CASSLTGQGFYEQYF
V: TRBV10-3; CDR3: CAISVGQGRNTIYF